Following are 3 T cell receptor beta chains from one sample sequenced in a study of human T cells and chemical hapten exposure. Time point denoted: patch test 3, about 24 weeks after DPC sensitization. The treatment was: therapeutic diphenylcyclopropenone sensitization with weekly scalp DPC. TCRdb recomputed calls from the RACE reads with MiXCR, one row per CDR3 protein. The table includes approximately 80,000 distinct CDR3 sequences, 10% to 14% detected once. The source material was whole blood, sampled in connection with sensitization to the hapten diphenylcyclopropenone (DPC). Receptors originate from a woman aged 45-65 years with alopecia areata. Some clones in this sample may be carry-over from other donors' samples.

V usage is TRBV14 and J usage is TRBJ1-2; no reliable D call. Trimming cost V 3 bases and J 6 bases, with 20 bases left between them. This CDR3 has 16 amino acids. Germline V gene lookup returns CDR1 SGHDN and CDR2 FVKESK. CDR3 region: CASSHVRGRGFNGYTF. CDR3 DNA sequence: TGTGCCAGCAGCCACGTCCGTGGACGTGGATTCAATGGCTACACCTTC.

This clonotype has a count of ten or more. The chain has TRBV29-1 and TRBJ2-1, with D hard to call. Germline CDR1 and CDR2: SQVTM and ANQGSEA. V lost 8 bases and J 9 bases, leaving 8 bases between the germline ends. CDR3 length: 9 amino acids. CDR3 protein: CSHEFEQFF. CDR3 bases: TGCAGCCACGAGTTTGAGCAGTTCTTC.

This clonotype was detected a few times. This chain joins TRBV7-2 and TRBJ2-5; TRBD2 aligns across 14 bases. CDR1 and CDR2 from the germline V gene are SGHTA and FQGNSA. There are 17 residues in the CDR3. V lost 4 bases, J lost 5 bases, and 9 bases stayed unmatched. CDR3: CASSSGTSGSGRETQYF. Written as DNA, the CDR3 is TGTGCCAGCAGCTCAGGGACTAGCGGGAGTGGTCGGGAGACCCAGTACTTC.